This T cell receptor beta chain was captured by sequencing in a study of memory CD4+ T cells and cytomegalovirus serostatus (dated by TCRdb to about 2019). Background for the entire study: A total of some 35 healthy Belgian adults, of whom 9 were CMV seropositive and about 24 were CMV seronegative, were included in the cohort. To replicate a published TCR-based CMV serostatus classifier, the study sequenced CD4+ memory TCRbeta repertoires from a Belgian cohort whose cytomegalovirus serostatus was known.

As encoded in the germline V gene, CDR1 is SGHAT while CDR2 is FQNNGV. A distance of 19 bases separates the germline ends of V and J, which lose 3 bases and 8 bases respectively. The CDR3 runs 15 amino acids, cysteine and phenylalanine included. Only the CDR3 DNA is retained, 45 bases long and in frame from the first base. Genomic DNA was extracted from sorted cells with the Quick-DNA Microprep Kit. TCRbeta DNA was amplified with the immunoSEQ hsTCRbeta kit following the manufacturer's protocol. An Illumina MiSeq instrument was used to sequence the TCRbeta libraries. Per the original workflow: Following removal of out-of-frame sequences, 2.2 million or so distinct TCRbeta sequences were retained, with an average of around 70,000 per individual. Each individual was scored according to the count of about 150 previously reported CMV-associated TCRbeta sequences and the total productive distinct TCRbeta count. A beta-binomial model was reimplemented in Python, and random forests from scikit-learn, run with default parameters, were trained on data from the US cohort. On the Belgian cohort, classifier performance was reported as the median AUC, along with percentile confidence intervals, across 10,000 bootstrap iterations. This immuneACCESS table, as held by TCRdb, lists in-frame sequences with V and J called but not all clones. Of the missing ones, under half trace to an unresolved V gene in checked studies; the others have no known cause. V, J and clone size are taken as reported in that table, and D and trimming were inferred from the DNA itself. The sample table contains some 44,000 clones; only one count was recorded for over 70% of them. The ten largest clones add up to 0.55% to 0.6% of the sample.

To note about this clone: Its antigen has not been determined. Base qualities are not provided; no much larger clone lies one nucleotide away.

A FACSAria II was used to sort memory CD4+ T cells, defined as single viable CD3+CD4+CD8-CD45RO+ cells. CMV serostatus was assessed using a Roche Elecsys assay, by which serum IgG against CMV pp150, pp28, p38 and p52 was detected. Once the samples were thawed, total CD4+ T cells were enriched through positive selection using CD4 magnetic microbeads. Samples originated from another study that specifically interrogated the CD4+ T cell memory repertoire. Peripheral blood mononuclear cells were isolated and cryopreserved following standard operating procedures; serum was stored at -80 °C. The staining relied on CD3-PerCP (BW264/56), CD4-APC (RPA-T4), CD45RO-PE (UCHT1) and CD8-Pacific Orange (3B5) antibodies, and Sytox blue was used to exclude non-viable cells. What the work shows at the level of the full study, not this receptor alone: Among the 160 or so previously reported CMV-associated TCRbeta sequences, approximately 67 showed up in the CD4+ memory repertoires, with each one found in between one and five individuals. On the Belgian cohort, the classifier based on the original framework reached a median bootstrapped AUC of approximately 0.94, with a 95% CI of 0.76-1.00. For predicting CMV serostatus, the median bootstrapped AUC was approximately 0.95 using the original framework and around 0.91 using a US-trained random forest. Unlike the original study, which covered naive and memory CD4+ and CD8+ populations, the Belgian study sequenced only CD4+CD45RO+ memory cells. The results were interpreted as suggesting that the CMV-associated TCR signature is largely present in the CD4+ memory repertoire.

The material sequenced was memory CD4+ T cells from blood. This TCR came from an adult in good health and CMV-seronegative. The chain uses TRBV11-2 and TRBJ1-2, with TRBD1 as a weak D call on 6 bases. The CDR3 corresponds to CASSFTGSTSRGYTF. The base sequence is TGTGCCAGCAGCTTCACAGGGTCCACCTCCCGAGGCTACACCTTC. The full variable domain, with segments outside the CDR3 supplied by the reference TRBV11-2 and TRBJ1-2 proteins, appears as EAGVAQSPRYKIIEKRQSVAFWCNPISGHATLYWYQQILGQGPKLLIQFQNNGVVDDSQLPKDRFSAERLKGVDSTLKIQPAKLEDSAVYLCASSFTGSTSRGYTFGSGTRLTVV.